This record looks at one T cell receptor beta chain sequence and its context. The antigen it binds to is not known. The input lacks base qualities; no much larger clone sits a single base away. This sample stems from a study of T cells in Graves' hyperthyroidism and ophthalmopathy (dated by TCRdb to between 2018 and 2021). Regarding the research as a whole: Peripheral blood samples were taken at initial diagnosis, before any treatment was given. TCR V-J signatures able to tell the groups apart were searched for in a discovery cohort of about a hundred patients, of whom approximately 40 had Graves' ophthalmopathy and roughly 57 had stable Graves' hyperthyroidism. An independent validation cohort of under 20 hyperthyroidism patients and roughly 16 patients who later progressed to ophthalmopathy tested prospective prediction of ophthalmopathy. The 90 or so discovery patients were randomly split 7:3 into training and test sets. In addition, the study compared T-cell repertoires in thyroid tissue and in blood from 6 or 7 Graves' hyperthyroidism patients. After sampling, hyperthyroidism patients received methimazole starting at 30 mg daily, and ophthalmopathy patients received high-dose intravenous methylprednisolone. The paper reports TCR Vbeta CDR3 sequencing of approximately 140 peripheral blood samples: around 45 ophthalmopathy, some 80 hyperthyroidism and around 17 progressor patients. Points the paper makes about the study in general: Most expanded thyroid clonotypes (frequency above 0.001) were also detected in blood, suggesting blood repertoires may reflect thyroid immune responses. A 13 V-J signature model separated ophthalmopathy from stable hyperthyroidism, with 87.88% sensitivity and around 84% specificity in cross-validation and 80%/75% in testing. Sample size was not statistically predetermined, and blinding of investigators to group allocation was not performed. In validation, the model predicted progression to ophthalmopathy a median of around six months before onset, with approximately 71% sensitivity and almost 75% specificity.

The TCR beta CDR3 regions were amplified from RNA transcripts. The TCR CDR3 was subjected to a first round of RT-PCR using the HTBI primer set and the Qiagen OneStep RT-PCR kit. The libraries were constructed in a second round of multiplex PCR and then size-selected and purified. Paired-end sequencing of the libraries was performed with 100 bp reads on an Illumina HiSeq2000. As for how the authors treated the data: SOAPnuke was used to process the raw data, removing reads that contained adapters or uncalled bases, had a mean Phred below 15, or lacked an exact match to the constant primer or identifier. COPE v1.2.5 was used to merge the high-quality paired reads, and each unique nucleotide sequence was defined as a clonotype. MiTCR v1.1 was used to align the clonotypes against IMGT TRBV, TRBD and TRBJ reference segments. The analysis included only V-J combinations with a frequency above 0.0001, which together covered approximately 99% of the repertoires. The TCS score was defined as F50 (clonal expansion) divided by E x V (chaos), with BLOSUM62-based TCRdist calculated between CDR3 peptides within each V-J. Welch's t-statistics and random forest reduced around 550 V-J features to about 13, which were used in a naive Bayes classifier (R e1071). TCRdb ran its own pipeline on the public reads, namely fastp trimming at Q25 and MiXCR clone calling, and kept in-frame beta chains. Every CDR3 protein is listed once, alongside the most common genes and DNA of its rows. TCRdb's processing, not the authors', yielded these V and J calls. This sample is represented by 350,000 or so distinct CDR3 sequences; 15% to 20% of them were singletons. The ten top clones hold about 14% of the sample.

In the ophthalmopathy patients, disease was moderately to severely active, with a Clinical Activity Score of 3 or more, a NOSPECS grade of 4 or more, and a duration of less than 3 months. The study excluded patients with uncontrolled infections, other autoimmune diseases, pregnancy or lactation. Diagnoses were based on clinical symptoms, serum thyroxine and TRAb, thyroid ultrasound and orbital computed tomography. Ficoll-Paque density gradient centrifugation was used to isolate PBMCs from about 9 ml of fresh peripheral blood. Total RNA was extracted with Trizol reagent, and quality was checked on an Agilent 2100 Bioanalyzer. The germline V gene supplies CDR1 SNHLY and CDR2 FYNNEI. The CDR3 contains 14 residues, cysteine and phenylalanine counted. The CDR3 DNA has 42 bases and is translated from base 1. Trimming at the junction amounts to 4 bases on V and 2 bases on J, and the germline ends lie 9 bases apart.

The receptor was isolated from a woman aged 40-49 years with Graves' ophthalmopathy. Sample: blood. The chain is made from TRBV2 and TRBJ2-4; a tentative D match to TRBD1 spans 6 bases. The DNA sequence is as follows: TGTGCCAGCAGTGCACAGGGATCCAAAAACATTCAGTACTTC. This sequence encodes CASSAQGSKNIQYF. Full variable domain (CDR3 extended with the reference TRBV2 and TRBJ2-4 proteins): EPEVTQTPSHQVTQMGQEVILRCVPISNHLYFYWYRQILGQKVEFLVSFYNNEISEKSEIFDDQFSVERPDGSNFTLKIRSTKLEDSAMYFCASSAQGSKNIQYFGAGTRLSVL.